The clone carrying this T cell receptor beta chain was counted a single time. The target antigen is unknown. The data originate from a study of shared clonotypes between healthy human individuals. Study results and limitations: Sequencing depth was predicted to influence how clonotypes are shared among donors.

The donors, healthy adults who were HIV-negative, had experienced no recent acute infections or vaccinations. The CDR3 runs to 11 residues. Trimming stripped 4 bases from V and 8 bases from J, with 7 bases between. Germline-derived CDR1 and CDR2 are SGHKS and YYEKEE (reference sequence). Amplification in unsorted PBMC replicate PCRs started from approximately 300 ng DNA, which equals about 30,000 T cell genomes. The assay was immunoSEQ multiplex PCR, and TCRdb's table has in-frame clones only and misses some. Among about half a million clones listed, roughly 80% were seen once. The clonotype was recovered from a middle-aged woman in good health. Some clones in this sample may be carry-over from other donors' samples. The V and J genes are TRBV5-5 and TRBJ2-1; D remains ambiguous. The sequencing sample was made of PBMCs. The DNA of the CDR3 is TGTGCCAGCAGCCCATGGCATGAGCAGTTCTTC. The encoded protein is CASSPWHEQFF.